The sequence of this T cell receptor beta chain was determined in a study of vaccination and CD4 T cells after COVID-19. The treatment denotes: approximately nine-day PBMC culture with coronavirus spike peptide pools or control peptides (ViraFEST assay). Turning to this clonotype: Its antigen is undetermined.

The Oncomine TCR Beta short-read assay sequenced DNA from cultured CD4+ T cells. MiXCR, run by TCRdb on the PCR reads, gives a single entry per CDR3 protein. This table has some 25,000 distinct CDR3 sequences, 64% appearing once. CDR1 and CDR2 (germline): LNHNV, YYDKDF (reference sequence). CDR3 length: 15 residues. The ends were cut back, 0 bases at V and 5 bases at J, with 14 bases in the middle. The V gene is TRBV15, the J gene TRBJ2-7; D gene unclear. Sequencing was performed on CD4+ T cells from blood, cultured in vitro. This clonotype was sampled from a human donor who had recovered from COVID-19. The CDR3 nucleotides are TGTGCCACCAGCAGAGATTGGGGAAAGGGTAACGAGCAGTACTTC. Translated, it gives CATSRDWGKGNEQYF.